These 24 T cell receptor beta chains share one sample of origin, sequenced in a study of blood T cell repertoires in COVID-19. Produced via immunoSEQ multiplex PCR; TCRdb's table is partial and in-frame only. Of 100,000 to 150,000 clones in the sample, about 86% are singletons; the top ten hold 5.5% to 6%. The sequencing input was peripheral blood. These receptors were collected from a man at least 80 years old with active or convalescent COVID-19.

This clone was seen repeatedly, ten times or more. This rearrangement joins TRBV11-2 to TRBJ1-2, with 8 bases matching TRBD1. Germline V gene lookup returns CDR1 SGHAT and CDR2 FQNNGV. Unmatched junction bases numbered 7, after V lost 5 bases and J lost 8 bases. The CDR3 contains 13 residues. The CDR3 DNA reads as TGTGCCAGCAGCCTACAGGGGGTTTTCGGCTACACCTTC. Translation gives CASSLQGVFGYTF.

This chain uses TRBV18 with TRBJ1-1; 9 positions agree with TRBD1. V dropped 5 bases and J dropped 9; count of bases not matched to a gene: 4. Germline CDR1 is KGHSH and CDR2 is LQKENI. The CDR3 length is 12 residues. CDR3: CASSTGTGKAFF. DNA for the CDR3: TGTGCCAGCTCAACCGGGACAGGGAAAGCTTTCTTT. The whole variable domain, remainder taken from reference TRBV18 and TRBJ1-1, is NAGVMQNPRHLVRRRGQEARLRCSPMKGHSHVYWYRQLPEEGLKFMVYLQKENIIDESGMPKERFSAEFPKEGPSILRIQQVVRGDSAAYFCASSTGTGKAFFGQGTRLTVV.

The gene calls are TRBV7-9 and TRBJ2-1; 8 nucleotides match TRBD1. Germline loops: CDR1 SEHNR, CDR2 FQNEAQ (reference sequence). This CDR3 region has 18 residues. J lost 0 bases, V lost 4 bases, and 11 bases had no gene match. The CDR3 nucleotides are TGTGCCAGCAGCTCCCCCACGGACAGGGCTTACTCCTACAATGAGCAGTTCTTC. Translation gives CASSSPTDRAYSYNEQFF.

The chain employs TRBV7-9 and TRBJ2-1; TRBD1 is a possible D gene (5 bases). This CDR3 region has 10 residues. V was pared by 8 bases and J by 9 bases, with 8 bases between. The germline V gene has CDR1 SEHNR and CDR2 FQNEAQ (reference sequence). The CDR3 DNA follows: TGTGCCAGCTGGGGCGGTGAGCAGTTCTTC. Translating it yields CASWGGEQFF.

The rearrangement uses TRBV19 and TRBJ1-4; 8 nucleotides match TRBD1. CDR1 is LNHDA and CDR2 is SQIVND in the germline V gene (reference sequence). The CDR3 totals 16 residues. The J segment lost 4 bases and the V segment lost 6 bases, leaving 10 bases of the junction unmatched. DNA of the CDR3: TGTGCCAGTAGCGGAAACGACAGGGGAAGTAATGAAAAACTGTTTTTT. The encoded protein is CASSGNDRGSNEKLFF. Full variable domain (rest looked up from reference TRBV19 and TRBJ1-4): DGGITQSPKYLFRKEGQNVTLSCEQNLNHDAMYWYRQDPGQGLRLIYYSQIVNDFQKGDIAEGYSVSREKKESFPLTVTSAQKNPTAFYLCASSGNDRGSNEKLFFGSGTQLSVL.

The CDR3 bases are TGTGCCAGCGTCGGACAGGGGGCTTTAGGAAACACCATATATTTT. As protein: CASVGQGALGNTIYF. The rearrangement joins TRBV28 to TRBJ1-3; 11 nucleotides match TRBD1. Germline loops: CDR1 MDHEN, CDR2 SYDVKM. The J segment lost 4 bases and the V segment lost 8 bases, leaving 7 bases of the junction unmatched. CDR3 length: 15 amino acids.

This rearrangement joins TRBV5-4 to TRBJ1-1; D ambiguous. The CDR3 is 16 residues long. The germline V and J ends were trimmed by 3 bases and 1 base, with 16 bases remaining between them. Germline loops: CDR1 SGHNT, CDR2 YYREEE (reference sequence). The CDR3 region is CASSSSQEAWNTEAFF. DNA of the CDR3: TGTGCCAGCAGCTCCTCTCAGGAGGCCTGGAACACTGAAGCTTTCTTT.

This rearrangement joins TRBV7-8 to TRBJ2-4, with D possibly TRBD2 on 6 matching bases. V was trimmed by 1 base and J by 8 bases, leaving 9 bases between them. The CDR3 loop spans 13 amino acids. Germline V gene data show CDR1 as SGHVS and CDR2 as FQNEAQ. CDR3 DNA: TGTGCCAGCAGCTTAGGTTGGGGGGACATTCAGTACTTC. It is translated as CASSLGWGDIQYF.

The rearrangement joins TRBV6-2 or TRBV6-3 to TRBJ2-3; possibly TRBD2 for D (6 bases). The germline V gene encodes CDR1 MNHEY and CDR2 SVGEGT. Trimming took 2 bases from V and 5 from J, leaving 14 bases between them. The CDR3 has 15 amino acids. This CDR3 reads CASSYRDGGIDTQYF. CDR3 nucleotide sequence: TGTGCCAGCAGTTACCGGGACGGGGGTATAGATACGCAGTATTTT.

The rearrangement uses TRBV18 and TRBJ2-5; 8 bases line up with TRBD2. V trimming: 0 bases; J trimming: 6 bases; junction bases outside the gene matches: 9. CDR3 length: 16 amino acids. Per the germline V gene, CDR1 is KGHSH and CDR2 is LQKENI. The CDR3 region has the DNA TGTGCCAGCTCACCACCGTTAGCGAGCGGGGGTCAGACCCAGTACTTC. It specifies CASSPPLASGGQTQYF.

The chain carries TRBV4-3 and TRBJ1-3; a weak D match, TRBD1 (6 bases). The V gene lost 3 bases and the J gene lost 0 bases, with 12 bases spanning the gap. The CDR3 has 16 residues. Germline-derived CDR1 and CDR2 are LGHNA and YSLEER. CDR3 bases: TGCGCCAGCAGCCACGAGACAGGCTCCTCTGGAAACACCATATATTTT. This codes for CASSHETGSSGNTIYF.

This clone occurred once. The V call is TRBV27, the J call TRBJ1-6, with a possible D match to TRBD1 (5 bases). The CDR3 extends over 20 amino acids. In germline, CDR1 is MNHEY, CDR2 SMNVEV (reference sequence). The V end was cut by 2 bases, the J end by 5 bases, with 25 bases between. CDR3: CASSLTLLRTGGGNNSPLHF. The CDR3 DNA reads as TGTGCCAGCAGTTTAACGTTGTTAAGAACCGGGGGTGGTAATAATTCACCCCTCCACTTT.

This clone was picked up one time. The rearrangement uses TRBV7-9 and TRBJ2-1; D is unresolved. The germline V gene encodes CDR1 SEHNR and CDR2 FQNEAQ (reference sequence). The CDR3 length is 12 residues. V lost 5 bases to trimming and J lost 7 bases, with 9 bases between them. The DNA for the CDR3 is TGTGCCAGCAGCCGGGTTCATAATGAGCAGTTCTTC. Translation gives CASSRVHNEQFF.

For this clone: The same CDR3 can be traced to other DNA sequences in this sample. The chain combines TRBV27 with TRBJ1-4, with D possibly TRBD1 on 6 matching bases. CDR1 is MNHEY and CDR2 is SMNVEV in the germline V gene (reference sequence). With 1 base removed from V and 6 bases from J, the gap between germline ends came to 6 bases. This CDR3 has 13 amino acids. CDR3 protein: CASSLYRDEKLFF. As DNA, the CDR3 is TGTGCCAGCAGTTTATACAGGGATGAAAAACTGTTTTTT.

The J gene is TRBJ1-6, the V gene TRBV6-2 or TRBV6-3; D unclear. CDR1 and CDR2 from the germline V gene are MNHEY and SVGEGT. The CDR3 extends over 15 amino acids. V lost 2 bases, J lost 7 bases, and 12 bases lay in between. The DNA of the CDR3 is TGTGCCAGCAGTTACGAGTCCTGGTACAATTCACCCCTCCACTTT. The encoded protein is CASSYESWYNSPLHF.

The chain combines TRBV5-5 with TRBJ2-5, with TRBD2 matching over 12 bases. Trimming at V came to 0 bases and at J to 0 bases, leaving 3 bases not matched to a gene. The V gene's germline CDR1 is SGHKS and CDR2 YYEKEE (reference sequence). This CDR3 contains 17 residues. The CDR3, as DNA: TGTGCCAGCAGCTTGGCCCCTAGCGGGGGGGACCAAGAGACCCAGTACTTC. Translating gives CASSLAPSGGDQETQYF.

The chain employs TRBV10-2 and TRBJ2-1; D is undetermined. The CDR3 length is 15 residues. V lost 6 bases and J 0 bases, leaving 12 bases between the germline ends. Germline V gene data show CDR1 as WSHSY and CDR2 as SAAADI. The CDR3 spells CASSHSSDSYNEQFF. The CDR3 DNA reads TGCGCCAGCAGCCACTCCAGCGACTCCTACAATGAGCAGTTCTTC.

This chain uses TRBV28 with TRBJ1-1; possibly TRBD1 for D (6 bases). The CDR3 extends over 13 amino acids. Germline V lookup: CDR1 MDHEN, CDR2 SYDVKM. V lost 7 bases and J lost 8, with 17 bases in between. The CDR3 sequence is CASTTDRYGEAFF. For the CDR3, the DNA is TGTGCCAGCACAACAGACAGGTATGGGGAAGCTTTCTTT. The full variable domain, with the rest looked up from reference TRBV28 and TRBJ1-1, is DVKVTQSSRYLVKRTGEKVFLECVQDMDHENMFWYRQDPGLGLRLIYFSYDVKMKEKGDIPEGYSVSREKKERFSLILESASTNQTSMYLCASTTDRYGEAFFGQGTRLTVV.

V is TRBV7-9 and J is TRBJ1-1; 12 bases align to TRBD1. V lost 3 bases to trimming and J lost 1 base; unmatched junction nucleotides: 6. From germline, CDR1 is SEHNR and CDR2 FQNEAQ (reference sequence). The CDR3 is made up of 17 amino acids. As DNA, the CDR3 is TGTGCCAGCAGCTTGGGGGACAGGGGGCCAGAGAACACTGAAGCTTTCTTT. It specifies CASSLGDRGPENTEAFF. Supplemented by reference TRBV7-9 and TRBJ1-1, the full variable domain reads DTGVSQNPRHKITKRGQNVTFRCDPISEHNRLYWYRQTLGQGPEFLTYFQNEAQLEKSRLLSDRFSAERPKGSFSTLEIQRTEQGDSAMYLCASSLGDRGPENTEAFFGQGTRLTVV.

The chain carries TRBV29-1 and TRBJ2-3; 8 nucleotides agree with TRBD2. Germline lookup yields CDR1 SQVTM and CDR2 ANQGSEA. The CDR3 loop spans 15 amino acids. The ends lost 0 bases at V and 2 bases at J; junction bases unmatched: 4. The CDR3 DNA follows: TGCAGCGTTGAAGATCCGGGGGGGACCACAGATACGCAGTATTTT. The encoded protein is CSVEDPGGTTDTQYF.

The V and J genes are TRBV19 and TRBJ1-1, with 7 nucleotides matching TRBD1. Trimming at V came to 7 bases and at J to 1 base, leaving 6 bases not matched to a gene. The CDR3 runs 14 residues. The germline gives CDR1 LNHDA, CDR2 SQIVND (reference sequence). The CDR3 reads CASKSTGSNTEAFF. The CDR3 nucleotides read TGTGCCAGTAAATCGACAGGGTCGAACACTGAAGCTTTCTTT. Variable domain in full (rest from reference TRBV19 and TRBJ1-1): DGGITQSPKYLFRKEGQNVTLSCEQNLNHDAMYWYRQDPGQGLRLIYYSQIVNDFQKGDIAEGYSVSREKKESFPLTVTSAQKNPTAFYLCASKSTGSNTEAFFGQGTRLTVV.

The chain recombines TRBV3-1 (or the pseudogene TRBV3-2) with TRBJ1-2; D unclear. Germline loops: CDR1 LGHDT, CDR2 YNNKEL (reference sequence). Trimming stripped 0 bases from V and 1 base from J, with 12 bases between. CDR3 size: 16 residues. The chain's CDR3 is CASSQDLTAFNYGYTF. CDR3 sequence (DNA): TGTGCCAGCAGCCAAGATTTAACAGCTTTTAACTATGGCTACACCTTC.

V gene TRBV7-9 combines with J gene TRBJ1-5; 7 bases line up with TRBD1. CDR1 is SEHNR and CDR2 is FQNEAQ in the germline V gene (reference sequence). With V trimmed by 5 bases and J by 6 bases, 7 bases remained unmatched. The CDR3 loop spans 14 amino acids. The CDR3 DNA is TGTGCCAGCAGCCCCCAGGGGGATGGTCAGCCCCAGCATTTT. The encoded protein is CASSPQGDGQPQHF.

This chain links TRBV5-5 with TRBJ1-1, with D possibly matching TRBD1 (6 bases). The V gene's germline CDR1 is SGHKS and CDR2 YYEKEE (reference sequence). V lost 2 bases and J lost 1, with 9 bases in between. The CDR3 is 14 residues long. The CDR3 DNA reads as TGTGCCAGCAGCTTACAAGGGGGGAACACTGAAGCTTTCTTT. It specifies CASSLQGGNTEAFF.